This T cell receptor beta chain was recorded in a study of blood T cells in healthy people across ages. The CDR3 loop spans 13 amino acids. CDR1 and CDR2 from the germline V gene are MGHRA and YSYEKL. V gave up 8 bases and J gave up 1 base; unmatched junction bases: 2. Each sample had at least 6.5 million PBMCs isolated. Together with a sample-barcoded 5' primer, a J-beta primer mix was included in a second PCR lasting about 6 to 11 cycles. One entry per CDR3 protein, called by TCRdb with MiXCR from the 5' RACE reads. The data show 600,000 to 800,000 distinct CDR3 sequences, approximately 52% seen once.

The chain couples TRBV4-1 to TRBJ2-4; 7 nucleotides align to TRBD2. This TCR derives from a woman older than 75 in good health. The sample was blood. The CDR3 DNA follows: TGCGCCAGCGGGGGGGAGGCCAAAAACATTCAGTACTTC. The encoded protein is CASGGEAKNIQYF.